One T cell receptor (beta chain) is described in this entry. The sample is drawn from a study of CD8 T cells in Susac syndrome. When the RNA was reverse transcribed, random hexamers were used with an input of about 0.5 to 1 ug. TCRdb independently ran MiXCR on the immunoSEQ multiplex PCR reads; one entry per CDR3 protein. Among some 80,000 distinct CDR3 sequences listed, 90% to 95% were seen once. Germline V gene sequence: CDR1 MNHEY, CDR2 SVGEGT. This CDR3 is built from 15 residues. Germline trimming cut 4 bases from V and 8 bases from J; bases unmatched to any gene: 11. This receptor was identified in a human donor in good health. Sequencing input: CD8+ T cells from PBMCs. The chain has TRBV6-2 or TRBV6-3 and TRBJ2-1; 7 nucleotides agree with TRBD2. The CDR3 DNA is TGTGCCAGCAGTTCCCCTAGGACTAGTTTGCATGAGCAGTTCTTC. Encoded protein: CASSSPRTSLHEQFF.